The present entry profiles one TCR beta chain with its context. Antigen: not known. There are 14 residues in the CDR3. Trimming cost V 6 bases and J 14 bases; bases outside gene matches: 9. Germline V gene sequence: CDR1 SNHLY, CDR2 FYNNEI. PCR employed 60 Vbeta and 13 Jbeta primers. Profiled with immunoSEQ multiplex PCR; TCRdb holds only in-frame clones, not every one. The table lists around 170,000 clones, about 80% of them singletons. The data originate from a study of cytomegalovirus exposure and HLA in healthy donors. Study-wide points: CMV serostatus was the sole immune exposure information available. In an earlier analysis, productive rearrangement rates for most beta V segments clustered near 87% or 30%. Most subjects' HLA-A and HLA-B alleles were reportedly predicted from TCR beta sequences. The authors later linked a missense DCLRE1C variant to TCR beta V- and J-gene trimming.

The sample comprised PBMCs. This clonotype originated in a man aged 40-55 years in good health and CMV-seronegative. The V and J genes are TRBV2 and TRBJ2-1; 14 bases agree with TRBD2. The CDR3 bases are TGTGCCAGCAGGGGGACTAGCGGGAGTGGGGAGAAGTTCTTC. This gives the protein CASRGTSGSGEKFF.